The rows below give T cell receptor beta chains drawn from one sample of a study of T cell repertoires in cytomegalovirus infection. These receptors' antigens are unknown. Via MiXCR, TCRdb re-called the reads, giving one row per CDR3 protein. The sample has about 310,000 distinct CDR3 sequences, roughly 25% seen once. Here the sequenced sample was cultured PBMCs, taken from culture after CMV antigen stimulation. These receptors all stem from a human donor in good health (CMV status not recorded). Some clones in this sample may be carry-over from other donors' samples. Each CDR3 is given with its conserved first and last residue. D genes are given only for firm matches. Expanded clones are given a class, and other clones once, few, many or no size at all.

TRBV7-2	many	TRBD1	TRBJ2-7	TGTGCCAGCAGCTTAGGGCAGGGGGACTACGAGCAGTACTTC	CASSLGQGDYEQYF
TRBV5-6	few	.	TRBJ2-7	TGTGCCAGCAGCGTGGGAGACGTCCGCCGCGAGCAGTACTTC	CASSVGDVRREQYF
TRBV11-3	many	.	TRBJ1-1	TGTGCCAGCAGCTTTCGGCTAACTGAAGCTTTCTTT	CASSFRLTEAFF
TRBV28	many	TRBD2	TRBJ2-1	TGTGCCAGCAGTTTTGTAGCGGGAGGGCGGAATGAGCAGTTCTTC	CASSFVAGGRNEQFF
TRBV10-3	few	.	TRBJ1-3	TGTGCCTCCCGGGCCGGCGACTCTGGAAACACCATATATTTT	CASRAGDSGNTIYF
TRBV7-9	.	.	TRBJ2-4	TGTGCCAGCAGCTTAAGGTGGGGCGCGGCCAAAAACATTCAGTACTTC	CASSLRWGAAKNIQYF
TRBV4-2	.	TRBD2	TRBJ2-2	TGTGCCAGCAGCCAATTCGAGGGAGGGACCGGGGAGCTGTTTTTT	CASSQFEGGTGELFF
TRBV24-1	few	TRBD1	TRBJ2-2	TGTGCCACCAGCCCAACAGGGGGAACGAACACCGGGGAGCTGTTTTTT	CATSPTGGTNTGELFF
TRBV7-2	.	TRBD1	TRBJ1-1	TGTGCCAGCAGCTTAGGTGGTGCAGGGGGGACTGAAGCTTTCTTT	CASSLGGAGGTEAFF
TRBV18	few	.	TRBJ1-1	TGTGCCAGCTCACCACCGGAGACAGTGAACACTGAAGCTTTCTTT	CASSPPETVNTEAFF
TRBV19	.	.	TRBJ2-1	TGTGCCAGTAGCCGACAGACTGGCTCCTACAATGAGCAGTTCTTC	CASSRQTGSYNEQFF
TRBV28	.	.	TRBJ1-2	TGTGCCAGCAGTTTATTGGGGACGGGAACCGAGTATGGCTACACCTTC	CASSLLGTGTEYGYTF
TRBV14	.	TRBD1	TRBJ1-1	TGTGCCAGCAGCCGAGGACGACAGGGGGCTAGCGCTGAAGCTTTCTTT	CASSRGRQGASAEAFF
TRBV7-6	.	.	TRBJ1-1	TGTGCCAGCAGCTTAAAATTCGAGAACACTGAAGCTTTCTTT	CASSLKFENTEAFF
TRBV4-1	.	.	TRBJ2-1	TGCGCCAGCAGCCAAGATCCAACTAACTACCCTTACAATGAGCAGTTCTTC	CASSQDPTNYPYNEQFF
TRBV6-2/TRBV6-3	.	TRBD1	TRBJ1-6	TGTGCCAGCGGAAACACAGGGGGGAATTCACCCCTCCACTTT	CASGNTGGNSPLHF
TRBV20-1	few	.	TRBJ2-1	TGCAGTGCTAGAGATCTCGGGTACCACTACAATGAGCAGTTCTTC	CSARDLGYHYNEQFF
TRBV7-2	medium-sized	TRBD1	TRBJ1-4	TGTGCCAGCAGCCGCGGGACAGGGAATGAAAAACTGTTTTTT	CASSRGTGNEKLFF
TRBV30	few	.	TRBJ2-3	TGTGCCTGGAAACGGGAGAGGATTACAGATACGCAGTATTTT	CAWKRERITDTQYF
TRBV7-3	many	TRBD2	TRBJ2-5	TGTGCCAGCAGCTTAATGGGCAGGACTAGCCAAGAGACCCAGTACTTC	CASSLMGRTSQETQYF
TRBV4-1	.	TRBD2	TRBJ2-5	TGCGCCAGCAGCCAAGATCCGCCGGGGGGTAGGGAGACCCAGTACTTC	CASSQDPPGGRETQYF
TRBV24-1	few	TRBD2	TRBJ2-1	TGTGCCACCAGGGCAGCGGGAGGGCGCAATGAGCAGTTCTTC	CATRAAGGRNEQFF
TRBV7-2	many	TRBD1	TRBJ1-2	TGTGCCAGCAGCTTAGGACAGGGTGACTATGGCTACACCTTC	CASSLGQGDYGYTF
TRBV7-6	many	TRBD2	TRBJ2-3	TGTGCCAGCAGCCGCTTAGCGGGAGTTGATACGCAGTATTTT	CASSRLAGVDTQYF
TRBV12-3/TRBV12-4	few	TRBD1	TRBJ1-4	TGTGCCAGCAGAGAACCTCAGGGGGCGAATGAAAAACTGTTTTTT	CASREPQGANEKLFF
TRBV19	few	.	TRBJ1-1	TGTGCCAGTAGTATAAGGCCCTCGTGGGGGGCAAACACTGAAGCTTTCTTT	CASSIRPSWGANTEAFF
TRBV7-4	.	.	TRBJ1-3	TGTGCCAGCAGCCCCGGTATGGGAAACACCATATATTTT	CASSPGMGNTIYF
TRBV28	.	.	TRBJ1-2	TGTGCCAGCAACCCAAACGGAAGGAACTATGGCTACACCTTC	CASNPNGRNYGYTF
TRBV4-1	many	.	TRBJ2-5	TGCGCCAGCAGCGCCCCGACAGGAGAACAAGAGACCCAGTACTTC	CASSAPTGEQETQYF
TRBV7-2	few	.	TRBJ1-5	TGTGCCAGCAGCCCCCCCGCTCAGCCCCAGCATTTT	CASSPPAQPQHF
TRBV20-1	.	.	TRBJ2-3	TGCAGTGCTAGAGATAACAGGGCTGCGCAGTATTTT	CSARDNRAAQYF
TRBV19	.	TRBD1	TRBJ2-7	TGTGCCAGTAGTACCGACAGGGGGCCGTGGGAGCAGTACTTC	CASSTDRGPWEQYF
TRBV5-5	many	.	TRBJ1-2	TGTGCCAGCAGCTTGGCACCCAATGAATATGGCTACACCTTC	CASSLAPNEYGYTF
TRBV10-2	.	.	TRBJ1-2	TGCGCCAGCAGTGACCTCACCTATGGCTACACCTTC	CASSDLTYGYTF
TRBV6-2/TRBV6-3	few	.	TRBJ2-3	TGTGCCAGCAGTTATGCCGGCACAGATACGCAGTATTTT	CASSYAGTDTQYF
TRBV7-2	many	TRBD1	TRBJ2-5	TGTGCCAGCAGCCGAGCCGACAGGGGGCAAACCCAGTACTTC	CASSRADRGQTQYF
TRBV29-1	few	.	TRBJ2-7	TGCAGCGTTAGGACGGGAGTCTCCTACGAGCAGTACTTC	CSVRTGVSYEQYF
TRBV7-8	many	.	TRBJ2-6	TGTGCCAGCAGCTCCCGTAGCCTCTCTGGGGCCAACGTCCTGACTTTC	CASSSRSLSGANVLTF
TRBV5-1	once	.	TRBJ2-1	TGCGCCAGCAGCCCCCCCATCGTTGGGGAGCAGTTCTTC	CASSPPIVGEQFF
TRBV20-1	.	.	TRBJ2-3	TGCAGTGGCCCGGGACCGGGGGCCACAGATACGCAGTATTTT	CSGPGPGATDTQYF
TRBV6-1	.	.	TRBJ1-1	TGTGCCAGCAGTTACAGCACAGGTGAAGCTTTCTTT	CASSYSTGEAFF
TRBV20-1	.	TRBD2	TRBJ2-7	TGCAGTGCCGCACTAGCGGGGCTCTCCTACGAGCAGTACTTC	CSAALAGLSYEQYF
TRBV6-2/TRBV6-3	.	.	TRBJ2-1	TGTGCCACTCGACTGGAGTACAATGAGCAGTTCTTC	CATRLEYNEQFF
TRBV12-3/TRBV12-4	.	TRBD2	TRBJ2-7	TGTGCCAGCAGTTCCAACGGGAGGGGGTCCTACGAGCAGTACTTC	CASSSNGRGSYEQYF
TRBV28	.	TRBD1	TRBJ2-4	TGTGCCAGCAGTCCGGGACAGGGTTTCATTCAGTACTTC	CASSPGQGFIQYF
TRBV5-5	few	.	TRBJ2-2	TGTGCCAGCAGCTTGGTAGGGACGAGGGAGCTGTTTTTT	CASSLVGTRELFF
TRBV14	.	.	TRBJ2-1	TGTGCCAGCAGCCCCCAATTCCTCAGGTCCCTTTCCTACAATGAGCAGTTCTTC	CASSPQFLRSLSYNEQFF